This TCR beta chain was captured in a study of blood T cell repertoires in COVID-19 (dated by TCRdb to about 2020). For the wider study: Samples covering the acute and convalescent phases of COVID-19 were provided by collaborators in the United States, Italy and Spain. The prospective study material was composed of cDNA or gDNA derived from T cells, B-cell-depleted T cells, or PBMCs. The dataset comprised deeply sampled blood TCRbeta repertoires from subjects exposed to, actively infected with, or recovered from COVID-19. The repertoires were made available in a free public database intended to serve as a resource for research on the immune response to SARS-CoV-2. The samples were drawn from the first 160 participants of the ongoing ImmuneRACE study and from more than 1,000 subjects provided by 6 global collaborators. Nearly every sample came with metadata listing a de-identified subject ID, COVID-19 status, age in years and sex. Where available, HLA class I and class II types were taken from metadata supplied by the sample provider and were not determined by assay-based typing. Points the paper makes about the study in general: The amount of clinical and demographic metadata varied by source and participant and was provided uncurated.

V and J lose 4 bases and 5 bases, and a span of 14 bases separates them. The CDR3 has 14 amino acids, counting the end cysteine and phenylalanine. CDR3 DNA only is kept here, 42 bases in frame from base 1. CDR1 and CDR2 were assigned from the germline V gene (reference sequence) as MNHNY and SVGAGI. At one collaborating source in Seattle, patients were enrolled during active infection and were followed longitudinally through the course of disease. The collaborating institutions used their own protocols to collect whole blood in K2EDTA tubes. For TCRbeta analysis, collaborators shipped samples in one of three forms: frozen whole blood, isolated PBMCs, or DNA extracted from either of those sample types. TCRbeta CDR3 regions were amplified from genomic DNA by means of the immunoSEQ Assay, a bias-controlled multiplex PCR. The source study handled its data this way. The number of nucleated cells in each sample was estimated from the amplification of reference gene primers within the assay. To quantify the absolute abundance of each unique TCRbeta CDR3 rearrangement, sequence reads were collapsed and filtered. For each sample, productive Simpson clonality was calculated as the square root of Simpson's diversity index across productive rearrangements. Drawn from immuneACCESS, this table holds only the in-frame rearrangements with V and J called that TCRdb kept. Clones are partly lost; checked studies trace under half to an unresolved V gene and leave the rest unexplained. V and J calls plus clone size are reproduced from that table; the DNA served to infer D and trimming. The sample table records about 340,000 clones; 86% of these occur just once. The ten largest make up 7.1% of the sample.

Concerning this clone itself: Its antigen target is currently unknown. No much larger clone exists at a distance of one base, and base qualities are not known.

The sequence was obtained from a woman in her fifties or sixties with COVID-19, enrolled during active disease. Sequences were obtained from peripheral blood. Recombination connected TRBV6-6 to TRBJ1-2; the D gene assignment is ambiguous. The CDR3 region: CASSFDSSRYGYTF. Read as DNA, the sequence is TGTGCCAGCAGTTTCGACTCCTCCCGTTATGGCTACACCTTC.